This T cell receptor (beta chain) appears in the sequencing data of a study of Graves' ophthalmopathy and Graves' hyperthyroidism. The study's findings and limits: Built on 13 signatures, a model told ophthalmopathy apart from stable hyperthyroidism with approximately 88% sensitivity and less than 82% specificity. Blood samples also showed most expanded thyroid clonotypes exceeding 0.001 frequency.

This CDR3 is 15 amino acids long. V gave up 5 bases and J gave up 4 bases; unmatched junction bases: 7. About this clonotype: Its antigen is as yet unknown.

Out of about 11 ml of fresh peripheral blood, PBMCs were obtained. The study amplified TCR beta CDR3 regions using RNA transcripts. The authors performed first-round RT-PCR with HTBI primers and then a second-round multiplex PCR. One entry per CDR3 protein results from TCRdb running MiXCR on the multiplex PCR reads. The sample includes about 740,000 distinct CDR3 sequences, about 44% seen only once; the top ten take about 40%. Source material: peripheral blood. The chain uses TRBV12-3 or TRBV12-4 and TRBJ2-5; 10 bases align to TRBD1. The clonotype comes from an adult man with Graves' ophthalmopathy. This chain's CDR3 is CASSTRDRGGETQYF. Here the CDR3 DNA reads TGTGCCAGCAGTACCCGGGACAGGGGAGGAGAGACCCAGTACTTC.